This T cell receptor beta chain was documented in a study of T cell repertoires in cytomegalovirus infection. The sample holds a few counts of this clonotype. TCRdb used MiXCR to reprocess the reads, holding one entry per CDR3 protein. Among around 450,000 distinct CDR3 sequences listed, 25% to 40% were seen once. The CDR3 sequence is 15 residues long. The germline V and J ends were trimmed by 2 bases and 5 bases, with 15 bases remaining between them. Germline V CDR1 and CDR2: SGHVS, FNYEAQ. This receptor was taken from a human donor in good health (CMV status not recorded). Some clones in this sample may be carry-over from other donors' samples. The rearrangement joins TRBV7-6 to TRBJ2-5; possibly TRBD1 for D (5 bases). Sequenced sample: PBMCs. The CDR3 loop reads CASSLRQRVGETQYF. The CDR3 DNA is TGTGCCAGCAGCTTAAGACAGCGTGTAGGGGAGACCCAGTACTTC.